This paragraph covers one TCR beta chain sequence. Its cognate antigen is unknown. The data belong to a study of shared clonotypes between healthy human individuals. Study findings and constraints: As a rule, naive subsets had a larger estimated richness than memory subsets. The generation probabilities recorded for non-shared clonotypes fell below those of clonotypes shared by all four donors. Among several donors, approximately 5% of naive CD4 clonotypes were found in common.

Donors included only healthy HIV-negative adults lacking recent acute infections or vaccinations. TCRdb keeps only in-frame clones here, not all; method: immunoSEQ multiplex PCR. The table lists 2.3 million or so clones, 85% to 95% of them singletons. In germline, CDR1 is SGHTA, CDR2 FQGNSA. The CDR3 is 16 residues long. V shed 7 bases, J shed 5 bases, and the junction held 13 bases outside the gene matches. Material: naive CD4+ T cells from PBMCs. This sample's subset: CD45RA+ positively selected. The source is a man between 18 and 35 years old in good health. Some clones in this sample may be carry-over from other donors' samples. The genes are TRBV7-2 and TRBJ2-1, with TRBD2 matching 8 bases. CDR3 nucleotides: TGTGCCAGCATACGAACGCCGGGACTAGTCAACAATGAGCAGTTCTTC. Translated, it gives CASIRTPGLVNNEQFF.